The clone carrying this T cell receptor (beta chain) was counted a few times. Via MiXCR, TCRdb re-called the RT-PCR reads, giving one row per CDR3 protein. The table shows around 700,000 distinct CDR3 sequences, with about 14% occurring only once. This TCR derives from a female donor in good health, serving as a healthy control. Sequenced material: memory CD4+ T cells from blood.

As DNA, the CDR3 is TGCGCCAGCAGCGAAGAGGGACCCACGGCAGAGACCCAGTACTTC. Translation gives CASSEEGPTAETQYF. This chain joins TRBV5-1 and TRBJ2-5, with D perhaps assigned TRBD1 or TRBD2 (5 bases each). Germline V gives CDR1 SGHRS, CDR2 YFSETQ. V dropped 4 bases and J dropped 4 bases, with 17 bases sitting between them. The CDR3 totals 15 residues.